This T cell receptor (beta chain) came from a study of OX40 agonist ivuxolimab in advanced cancers. The CDR3 covers 15 residues. Germline V gene sequence: CDR1 SGHNT, CDR2 YYREEE (reference sequence). Losses at the gene ends were 0 bases for V and 2 bases for J; bases not matched to a gene: 4. Using immunoSEQ multiplex PCR, the repertoire was profiled, and TCRdb retains in-frame clones only, with some absent. The data contain 60,000 to 80,000 clones, about 88% of them singletons. Sequenced material: CD4+ or CD8+ T cells sorted from blood, taken in a trial of the OX40 agonist ivuxolimab. The chain couples TRBV5-4 to TRBJ1-2; 7 positions agree with TRBD1. This TCR was recovered from an adult with an advanced solid tumor such as melanoma, head and neck, liver or kidney cancer. The CDR3 coding sequence is TGTGCCAGCAGCTTGGGGAAAGGGGGCAACTATGGCTACACCTTC. This sequence encodes CASSLGKGGNYGYTF.